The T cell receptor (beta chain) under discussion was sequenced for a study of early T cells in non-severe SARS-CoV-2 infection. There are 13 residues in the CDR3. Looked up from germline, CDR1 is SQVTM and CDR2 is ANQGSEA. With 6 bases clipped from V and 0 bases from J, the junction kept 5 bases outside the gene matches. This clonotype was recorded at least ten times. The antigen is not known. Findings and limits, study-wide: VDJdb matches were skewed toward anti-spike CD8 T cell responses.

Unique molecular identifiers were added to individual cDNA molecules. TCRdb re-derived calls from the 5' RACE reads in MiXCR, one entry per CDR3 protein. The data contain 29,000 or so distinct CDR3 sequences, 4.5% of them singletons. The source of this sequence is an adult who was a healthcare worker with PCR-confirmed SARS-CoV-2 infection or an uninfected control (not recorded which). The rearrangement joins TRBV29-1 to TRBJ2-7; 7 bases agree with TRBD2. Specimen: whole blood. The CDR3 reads CSVQAGYSYEQYF. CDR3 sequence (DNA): TGCAGCGTACAAGCGGGATACTCCTACGAGCAGTACTTC.